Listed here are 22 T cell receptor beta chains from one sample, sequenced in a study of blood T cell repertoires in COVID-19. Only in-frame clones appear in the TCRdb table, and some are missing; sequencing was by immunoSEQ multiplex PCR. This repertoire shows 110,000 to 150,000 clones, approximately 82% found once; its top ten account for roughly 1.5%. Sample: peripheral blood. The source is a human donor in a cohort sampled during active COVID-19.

The CDR3 nucleotides read TGTGCCAGTCATGAGCAGGTGAACACCGGGGAGCTGTTTTTT. Translation: CASHEQVNTGELFF. The V and J genes are TRBV19 and TRBJ2-2, with D uncertain. The V end was cut by 8 bases, the J end by 1 base, with 11 bases between. This CDR3 is 14 amino acids long. Germline CDR1 LNHDA, CDR2 SQIVND (reference sequence).

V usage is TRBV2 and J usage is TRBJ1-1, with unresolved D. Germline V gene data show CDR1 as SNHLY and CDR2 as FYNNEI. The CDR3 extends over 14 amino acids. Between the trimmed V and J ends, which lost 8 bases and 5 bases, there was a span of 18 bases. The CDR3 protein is CASGLEGVRTEAFF. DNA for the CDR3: TGTGCCAGCGGGTTGGAGGGTGTGAGAACTGAAGCTTTCTTT.

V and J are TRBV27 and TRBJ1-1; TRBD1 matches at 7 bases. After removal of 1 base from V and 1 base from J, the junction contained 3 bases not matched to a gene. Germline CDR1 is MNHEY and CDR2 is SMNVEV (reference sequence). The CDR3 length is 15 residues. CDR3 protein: CASSLWSGGNTEAFF. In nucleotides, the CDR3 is TGTGCCAGCAGTTTATGGTCAGGGGGGAACACTGAAGCTTTCTTT.

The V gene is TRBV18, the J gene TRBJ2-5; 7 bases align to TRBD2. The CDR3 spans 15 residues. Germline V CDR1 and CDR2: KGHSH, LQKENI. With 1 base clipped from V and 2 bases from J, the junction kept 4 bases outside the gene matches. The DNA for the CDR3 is TGTGCCAGCTCACCACGACTAGCCGATCAAGAGACCCAGTACTTC. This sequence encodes CASSPRLADQETQYF.

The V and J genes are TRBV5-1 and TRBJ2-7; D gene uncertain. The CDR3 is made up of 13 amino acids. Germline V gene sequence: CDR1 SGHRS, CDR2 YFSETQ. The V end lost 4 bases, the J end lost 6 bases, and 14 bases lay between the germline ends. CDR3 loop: CASSPREAGEQYF. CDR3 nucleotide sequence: TGCGCCAGCAGCCCCCGTGAGGCTGGCGAGCAGTACTTC.

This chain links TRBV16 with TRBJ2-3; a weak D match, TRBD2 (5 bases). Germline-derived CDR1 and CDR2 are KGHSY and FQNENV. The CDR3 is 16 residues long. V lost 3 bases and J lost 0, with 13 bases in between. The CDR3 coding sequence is TGTGCCAGCAGCCATGAGGGCGGAACTAGCACAGATACGCAGTATTTT. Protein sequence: CASSHEGGTSTDTQYF.

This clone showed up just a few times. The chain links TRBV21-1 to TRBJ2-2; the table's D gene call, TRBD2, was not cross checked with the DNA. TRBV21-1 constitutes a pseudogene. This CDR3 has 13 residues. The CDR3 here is CASSPTGLGELFF. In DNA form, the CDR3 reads TGTGCCAGCAGTCCCACGGGTTTGGGGGAGCTGTTTTTT.

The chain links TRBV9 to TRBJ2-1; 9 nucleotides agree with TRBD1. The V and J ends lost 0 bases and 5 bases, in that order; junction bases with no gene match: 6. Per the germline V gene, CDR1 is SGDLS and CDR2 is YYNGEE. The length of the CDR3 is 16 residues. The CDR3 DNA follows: TGTGCCAGCAGCGTAGCCCCGGGACAGGGTAACAATGAGCAGTTCTTC. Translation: CASSVAPGQGNNEQFF.

The CDR3 DNA reads as TGCGCCAGCGGGCGGGACTTGAATTCCTACGAGCAGTACTTC. As protein: CASGRDLNSYEQYF. The rearrangement joins TRBV5-1 to TRBJ2-7; TRBD2 is a possible D gene (6 bases). CDR3 length equals 14 residues. The germline gives CDR1 SGHRS, CDR2 YFSETQ. The germline V and J ends were trimmed by 7 bases and 1 base, with 15 bases remaining between them.

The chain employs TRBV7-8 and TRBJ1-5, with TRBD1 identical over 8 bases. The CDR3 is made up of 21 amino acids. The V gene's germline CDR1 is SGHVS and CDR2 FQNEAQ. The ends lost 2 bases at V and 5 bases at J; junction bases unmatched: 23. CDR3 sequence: CASSLYRGGFPFASAHQPQHF. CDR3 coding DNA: TGTGCCAGCAGCTTATACAGGGGGGGGTTTCCCTTCGCATCAGCCCATCAGCCCCAGCATTTT.

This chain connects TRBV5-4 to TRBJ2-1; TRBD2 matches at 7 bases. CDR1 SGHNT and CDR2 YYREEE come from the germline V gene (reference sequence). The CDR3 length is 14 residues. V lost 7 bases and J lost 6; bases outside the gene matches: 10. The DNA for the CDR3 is TGTGCCAGCGGGCGGGCGGGAGATATCAATGAGCAGTTCTTC. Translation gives CASGRAGDINEQFF.

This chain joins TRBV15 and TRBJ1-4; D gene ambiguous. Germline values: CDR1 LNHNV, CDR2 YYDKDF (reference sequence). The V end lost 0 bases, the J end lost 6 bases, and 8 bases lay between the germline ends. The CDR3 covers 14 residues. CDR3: CATSREGGYEKLFF. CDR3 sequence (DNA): TGTGCCACCAGCAGAGAAGGAGGGTATGAAAAACTGTTTTTT.

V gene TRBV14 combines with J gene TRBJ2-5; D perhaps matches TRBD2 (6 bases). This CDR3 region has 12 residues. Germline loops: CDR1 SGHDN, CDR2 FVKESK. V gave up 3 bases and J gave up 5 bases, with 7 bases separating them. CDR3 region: CASSQGGETQYF. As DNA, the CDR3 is TGTGCCAGCAGCCAGGGGGGTGAGACCCAGTACTTC.

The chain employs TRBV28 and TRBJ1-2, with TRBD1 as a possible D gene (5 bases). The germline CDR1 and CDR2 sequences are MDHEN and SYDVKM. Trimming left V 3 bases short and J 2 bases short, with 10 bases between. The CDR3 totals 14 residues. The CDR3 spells CASSFSGGNYGYTF. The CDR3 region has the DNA TGTGCCAGCAGTTTTAGTGGGGGGAACTATGGCTACACCTTC.

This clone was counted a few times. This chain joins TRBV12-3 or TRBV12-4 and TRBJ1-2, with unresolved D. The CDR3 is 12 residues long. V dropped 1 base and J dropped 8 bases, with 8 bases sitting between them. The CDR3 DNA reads TGTGCCAGCAGTTTAGATCAGAGGGGCTACACCTTC. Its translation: CASSLDQRGYTF.

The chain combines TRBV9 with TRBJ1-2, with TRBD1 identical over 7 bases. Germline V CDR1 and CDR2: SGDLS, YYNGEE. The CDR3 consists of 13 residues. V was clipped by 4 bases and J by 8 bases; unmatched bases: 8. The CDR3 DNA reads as TGTGCCAGCAGCCCAGAGACAGGGTGGGGCTACACCTTC. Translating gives CASSPETGWGYTF.

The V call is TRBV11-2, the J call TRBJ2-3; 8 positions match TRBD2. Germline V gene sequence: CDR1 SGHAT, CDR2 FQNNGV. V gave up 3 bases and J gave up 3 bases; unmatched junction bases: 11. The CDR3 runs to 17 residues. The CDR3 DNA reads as TGTGCCAGCAGCTTGGGGGTGGGTAGCGGGACAACAGATACGCAGTATTTT. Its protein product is CASSLGVGSGTTDTQYF. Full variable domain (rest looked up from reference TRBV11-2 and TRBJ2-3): EAGVAQSPRYKIIEKRQSVAFWCNPISGHATLYWYQQILGQGPKLLIQFQNNGVVDDSQLPKDRFSAERLKGVDSTLKIQPAKLEDSAVYLCASSLGVGSGTTDTQYFGPGTRLTVL.

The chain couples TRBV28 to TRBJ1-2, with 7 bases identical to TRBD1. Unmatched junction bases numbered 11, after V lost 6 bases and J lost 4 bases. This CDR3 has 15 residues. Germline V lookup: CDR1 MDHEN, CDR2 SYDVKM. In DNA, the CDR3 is TGTGCCAGCAGCCGGGGGACAGCGGAAACCTATGGCTACACCTTC. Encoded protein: CASSRGTAETYGYTF.

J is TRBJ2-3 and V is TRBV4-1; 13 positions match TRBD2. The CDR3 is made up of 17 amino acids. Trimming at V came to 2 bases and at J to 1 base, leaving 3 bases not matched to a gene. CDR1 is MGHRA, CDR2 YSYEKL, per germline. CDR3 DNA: TGCGCCAGCAGCCAAAGACTAGCGGGAGGCCGCACAGATACGCAGTATTTT. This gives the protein CASSQRLAGGRTDTQYF.

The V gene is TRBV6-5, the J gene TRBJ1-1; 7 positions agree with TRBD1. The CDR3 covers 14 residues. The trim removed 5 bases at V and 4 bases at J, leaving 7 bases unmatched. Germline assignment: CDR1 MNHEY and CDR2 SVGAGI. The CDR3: CASSRTDRATEAFF. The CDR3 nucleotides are TGTGCCAGCAGTCGGACCGACAGGGCCACTGAAGCTTTCTTT.

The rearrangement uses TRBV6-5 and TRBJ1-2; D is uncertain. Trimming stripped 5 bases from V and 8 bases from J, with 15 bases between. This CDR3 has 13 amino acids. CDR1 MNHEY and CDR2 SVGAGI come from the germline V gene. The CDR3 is CASSPGIERGYTF. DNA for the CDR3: TGTGCCAGCAGTCCGGGGATCGAGAGGGGCTACACCTTC.

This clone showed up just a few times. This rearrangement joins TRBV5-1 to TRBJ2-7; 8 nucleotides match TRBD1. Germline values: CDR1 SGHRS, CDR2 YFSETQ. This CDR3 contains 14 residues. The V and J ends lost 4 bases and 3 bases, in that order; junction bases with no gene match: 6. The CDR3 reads CASSHPGQDYEQYF. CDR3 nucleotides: TGCGCCAGCAGCCACCCGGGACAGGACTACGAGCAGTACTTC.